This T cell receptor beta chain is from a study of blood T cell repertoires in COVID-19. The wider study: Both acute and convalescent COVID-19 samples were obtained from the United States, Italy and Spain.

As handled by the study authors: Amplifying reference gene primers gave estimates of nucleated cell counts. The assay was immunoSEQ multiplex PCR, and TCRdb's table has in-frame clones only and misses some. Clonal size and the V and J genes are those of that table, whereas D and trimming came from the DNA. This repertoire shows over 50,000 clones, more than 60% found once; its top ten account for about 15%. This CDR3 is 14 amino acids long. Trimming pared 0 bases from V and 4 bases from J, leaving 10 bases between. Germline CDR1 SGHRS, CDR2 YFSETQ. This chain joins TRBV5-1 and TRBJ1-1; D is perhaps TRBD1 (6 bases). Sequencing input: peripheral blood. The clonotype was recovered from a human donor with active or convalescent COVID-19. The donor label of this sample is uncertain. CDR3 coding DNA: TGCGCCAGCAGCTTGGTTGGGGGCGGCACTGAAGCTTTCTTT. Translating gives CASSLVGGGTEAFF. The full variable domain, its missing parts supplied by reference TRBV5-1 and TRBJ1-1, is KAGVTQTPRYLIKTRGQQVTLSCSPISGHRSVSWYQQTPGQGLQFLFEYFSETQRNKGNFPGRFSGRQFSNSRSEMNVSTLELGDSALYLCASSLVGGGTEAFFGQGTRLTVV.